Given below is one TCR beta chain in context. Its antigen is still unknown. The CDR3 extends over 16 amino acids. Trimming cost V 5 bases and J 10 bases; bases outside gene matches: 14. In germline, CDR1 is LNHNV, CDR2 YYDKDF (reference sequence). This entry belongs to a study of post-analysis software for immune sequencing data. Study at large: Relapsing-remitting, secondary progressive and progressive-relapsing multiple sclerosis were all included among the disease courses. Study-wide findings and caveats: Versus controls, multiple sclerosis patients showed significantly lower diversity (normalized Chao1). Included in a set of about five TRBV segments more frequent in patients than controls were TRBV5-6, TRBV5-1 and TRBV20-1. Under the F measure, samples that were prepared in one batch clustered strongly together.

Libraries were made from TCR beta cDNA, and they carried unique molecular identifiers. Starting from roughly 1 to 10 million T cells, the study yielded about 490,000 cDNA molecules. TCRdb recomputed calls from the PCR reads with MiXCR, one row per CDR3 protein. The sample lists approximately 250,000 distinct CDR3 sequences, 35% to 45% seen once, with around 5% in the top ten. What was sequenced was blood. This receptor was identified in a girl aged 5-17 years with multiple sclerosis. The rearrangement uses TRBV15 and TRBJ2-3; 11 nucleotides match TRBD2. The CDR3 spells CATSGGLAGGRDAQYF. The CDR3 nucleotides read TGTGCCACCAGCGGGGGGCTAGCGGGGGGACGCGATGCGCAGTATTTT.